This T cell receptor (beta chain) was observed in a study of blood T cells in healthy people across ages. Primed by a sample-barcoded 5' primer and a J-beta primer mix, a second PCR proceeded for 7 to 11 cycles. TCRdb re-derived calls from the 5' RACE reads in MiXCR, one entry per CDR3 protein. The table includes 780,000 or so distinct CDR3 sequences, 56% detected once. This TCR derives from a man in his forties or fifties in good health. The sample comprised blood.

The CDR3 region is CASSQDWAPRDTQYF. The CDR3 nucleotides are TGCGCCAGCAGCCAAGATTGGGCGCCCCGAGATACGCAGTATTTT. This chain links TRBV4-3 with TRBJ2-3; D is unresolved. This CDR3 has 15 amino acids. In germline, CDR1 is LGHNA, CDR2 YSLEER. V gave up 0 bases and J gave up 5 bases, with 12 bases separating them.